These 12 T cell receptor beta chains share one sample of origin, sequenced in a study of T cell responses to AZD1222 COVID-19 vaccine. Sequenced by immunoSEQ multiplex PCR; TCRdb stores in-frame clones only, minus some. The sample holds more than 150,000 clones, roughly nine tenths seen once. The sample in question was peripheral blood, obtained 28 days after the second AZD1222 dose. Source of these receptors: an adult who received the AZD1222 COVID-19 vaccine.

The chain combines TRBV27 with TRBJ1-5; unclear D gene. V lost 5 bases and J lost 2, with 16 bases in between. The length of the CDR3 is 16 residues. CDR1 and CDR2 (germline): MNHEY, SMNVEV (reference sequence). DNA of the CDR3: TGTGCCAGCAGTCCCCTAGTGGGGTTTCGCAATCAGCCCCAGCATTTT. Its protein product is CASSPLVGFRNQPQHF.

The CDR3 DNA sequence: TGTGCCAGTAGAAAAGAGGACACCATATATTTT. Amino acid sequence: CASRKEDTIYF. The chain carries TRBV19 and TRBJ1-3; D is unclear. Between the trimmed V and J ends, which lost 6 bases and 8 bases, there was a span of 8 bases. The germline gives CDR1 LNHDA, CDR2 SQIVND (reference sequence). CDR3 length equals 11 residues.

The chain employs TRBV5-4 and TRBJ2-2; 7 nucleotides line up with TRBD2. The CDR3 consists of 15 residues. CDR1 and CDR2 (germline): SGHNT, YYREEE (reference sequence). The ends lost 3 bases at V and 6 bases at J; junction bases unmatched: 8. CDR3 DNA sequence: TGTGCCAGCAGCTCTGTAGTGGGAGGGCCCGGGGAGCTGTTTTTT. Its protein product is CASSSVVGGPGELFF.

V gene TRBV5-4 combines with J gene TRBJ2-2; D ambiguous. This CDR3 spans 13 amino acids. Germline lookup yields CDR1 SGHNT and CDR2 YYREEE (reference sequence). The V and J ends lost 4 bases and 4 bases respectively, with 8 bases between them. The CDR3 region is CASSRVGTGELFF. In DNA form, the CDR3 reads TGTGCCAGCAGCCGCGTGGGCACCGGGGAGCTGTTTTTT.

This rearrangement joins TRBV5-1 to TRBJ1-1; D may be TRBD1 (5 bases). Germline CDR1 is SGHRS and CDR2 is YFSETQ. Trimming took off 4 bases at V and 1 base at J, with 11 bases between the two ends. The CDR3 runs 14 residues. The CDR3 reads CASSPGQANTEAFF. In DNA, the CDR3 is TGCGCCAGCAGCCCCGGACAAGCGAACACTGAAGCTTTCTTT.

The table lists this clone with a count of one. V usage is TRBV3-1 (or the pseudogene TRBV3-2) and J usage is TRBJ1-1; 7 bases map to TRBD1. Germline V gene sequence: CDR1 LGHDT, CDR2 YNNKEL (reference sequence). With 1 base clipped from V and 8 bases from J, the junction kept 7 bases outside the gene matches. The CDR3 length is 14 residues. The CDR3, as DNA: TGTGCCAGCAGCCAAGTAGGGGGCGGATCGGAAGCTTTCTTT. Its translation: CASSQVGGGSEAFF.

This chain links TRBV19 with TRBJ1-2; tentatively, D is TRBD1 (6 bases). Per germline, CDR1 LNHDA and CDR2 SQIVND (reference sequence). The V gene lost 9 bases and the J gene lost 4 bases, with 21 bases spanning the gap. The CDR3 is made up of 15 amino acids. The CDR3 DNA reads TGTGCCAGCACGGTCAACCAGGGGTTGGCCTATGGCTACACCTTC. Translation gives CASTVNQGLAYGYTF.

Notes on this clone: This sample also contains other DNA sequences that code for the same CDR3. This chain links TRBV7-2 with TRBJ2-1; the D gene is possibly TRBD2 (7 bases). The V gene lost 4 bases and the J gene lost 10 bases, with 11 bases spanning the gap. Germline V gene data show CDR1 as SGHTA and CDR2 as FQGNSA. This CDR3 contains 12 residues. The CDR3 spells CASSSPGGEQFF. The DNA of the CDR3 is TGTGCCAGCAGCTCCCCGGGGGGCGAGCAGTTCTTC.

V usage is TRBV11-2 and J usage is TRBJ2-2, with D possibly called TRBD1 or TRBD2 (6 bases each). The CDR3 is 15 amino acids. V was pared by 2 bases and J by 5 bases, with 12 bases between. Germline CDR1 is SGHAT and CDR2 is FQNNGV. CDR3 DNA: TGTGCCAGCAGCTTAATAGGGGGGCGAACCGGGGAGCTGTTTTTT. Amino acid sequence: CASSLIGGRTGELFF. Using reference TRBV11-2 and TRBJ2-2 for the parts outside the CDR3, the full variable domain is EAGVAQSPRYKIIEKRQSVAFWCNPISGHATLYWYQQILGQGPKLLIQFQNNGVVDDSQLPKDRFSAERLKGVDSTLKIQPAKLEDSAVYLCASSLIGGRTGELFFGEGSRLTVL.

The chain combines TRBV11-2 with TRBJ1-2, with TRBD1 matching over 7 bases. CDR1 and CDR2 (germline): SGHAT, FQNNGV. The CDR3 length is 14 residues. With V trimmed by 5 bases and J by 4 bases, 7 bases remained unmatched. The CDR3 bases are TGTGCCAGCAGCATCACCGGGACAGCCTATGGCTACACCTTC. It specifies CASSITGTAYGYTF.

The chain uses TRBV25-1 and TRBJ2-1; 7 bases align to TRBD2. Looked up from germline, CDR1 is MGHDK and CDR2 is SYGVNS. The CDR3 sequence is 14 residues long. The ends lost 5 bases at V and 8 bases at J; junction bases unmatched: 9. The CDR3 sequence: CASSRVAGEDEQFF. The CDR3 DNA sequence: TGTGCCAGCAGTCGTGTGGCGGGAGAAGATGAGCAGTTCTTC.

The chain has TRBV6-6 and TRBJ1-3; possibly TRBD1 for D (6 bases). Per germline, CDR1 MNHNY and CDR2 SVGAGI (reference sequence). The CDR3 is 16 residues long. V lost 6 bases to trimming and J lost 2 bases, with 17 bases between them. The CDR3 protein is CASRSFDRFAGNTIYF. Here the CDR3 DNA reads TGTGCCAGCAGATCATTTGACAGGTTCGCTGGAAACACCATATATTTT.